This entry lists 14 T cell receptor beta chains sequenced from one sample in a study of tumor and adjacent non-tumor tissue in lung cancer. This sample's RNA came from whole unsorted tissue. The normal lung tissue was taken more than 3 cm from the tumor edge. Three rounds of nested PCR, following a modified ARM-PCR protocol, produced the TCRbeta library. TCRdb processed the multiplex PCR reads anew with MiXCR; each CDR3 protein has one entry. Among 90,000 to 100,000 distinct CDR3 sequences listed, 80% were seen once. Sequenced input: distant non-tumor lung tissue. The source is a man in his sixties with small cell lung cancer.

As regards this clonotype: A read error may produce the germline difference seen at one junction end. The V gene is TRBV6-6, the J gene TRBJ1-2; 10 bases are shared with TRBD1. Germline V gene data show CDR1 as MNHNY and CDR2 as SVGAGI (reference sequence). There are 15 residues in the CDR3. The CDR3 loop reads CTSMTGGAGYYGYTF. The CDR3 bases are TGTACCAGCATGACAGGGGGCGCAGGATACTATGGCTACACCTTC.

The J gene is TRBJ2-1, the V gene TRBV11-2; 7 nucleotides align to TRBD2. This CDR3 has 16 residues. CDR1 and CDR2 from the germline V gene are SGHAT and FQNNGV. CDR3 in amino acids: CTNSLIGRSSYNEQFF. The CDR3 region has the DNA TGTACCAACAGCTTAATCGGGAGGAGCTCCTACAATGAGCAGTTCTTC.

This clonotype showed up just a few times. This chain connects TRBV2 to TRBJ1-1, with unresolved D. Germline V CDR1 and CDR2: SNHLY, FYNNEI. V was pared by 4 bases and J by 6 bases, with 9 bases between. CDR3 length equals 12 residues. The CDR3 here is CASSGSGAEAFF. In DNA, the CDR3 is TGTGCCAGCAGTGGGAGCGGGGCTGAAGCTTTCTTT.

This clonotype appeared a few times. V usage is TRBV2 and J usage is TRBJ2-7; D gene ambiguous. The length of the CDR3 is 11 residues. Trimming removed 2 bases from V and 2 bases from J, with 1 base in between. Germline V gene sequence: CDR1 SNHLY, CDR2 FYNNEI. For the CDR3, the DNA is TGTGCCAGCAGTGAAACCTACGAGCAGTACGTC. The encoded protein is CASSETYEQYV.

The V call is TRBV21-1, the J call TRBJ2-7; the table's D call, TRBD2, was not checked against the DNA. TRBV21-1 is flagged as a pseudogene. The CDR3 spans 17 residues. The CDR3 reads CASSRTLAHEKSYEQYV. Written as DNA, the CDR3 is TGTGCCAGCAGCCGAACGCTAGCGCACGAAAAATCCTACGAGCAGTACGTC.

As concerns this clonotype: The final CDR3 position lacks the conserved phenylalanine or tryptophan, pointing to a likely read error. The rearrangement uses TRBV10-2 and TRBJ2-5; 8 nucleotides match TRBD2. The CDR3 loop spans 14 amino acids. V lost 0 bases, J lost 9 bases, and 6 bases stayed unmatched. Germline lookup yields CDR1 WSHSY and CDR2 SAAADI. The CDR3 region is CASSESTSGLSQYY. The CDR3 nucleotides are TGCGCCAGCAGTGAGTCTACTAGCGGCCTGTCCCAGTACTAC.

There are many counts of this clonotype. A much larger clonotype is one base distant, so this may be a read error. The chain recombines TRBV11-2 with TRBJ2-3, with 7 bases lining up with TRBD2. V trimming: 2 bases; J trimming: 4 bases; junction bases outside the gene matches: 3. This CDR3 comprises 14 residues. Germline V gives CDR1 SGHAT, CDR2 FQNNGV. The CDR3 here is CASSLMGGADTQYF. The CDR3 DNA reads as TGTGCCAGCAGCTTAATGGGAGGGGCAGATACGCAGTATTTT.

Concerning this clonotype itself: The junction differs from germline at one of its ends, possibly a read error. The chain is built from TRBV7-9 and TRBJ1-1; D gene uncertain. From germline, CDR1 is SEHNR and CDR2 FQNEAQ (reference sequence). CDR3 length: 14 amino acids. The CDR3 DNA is TGTGCCAGAAGCTTAGGAGTCAAAGGGTCGACAGCTTTCTTT. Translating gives CARSLGVKGSTAFF.

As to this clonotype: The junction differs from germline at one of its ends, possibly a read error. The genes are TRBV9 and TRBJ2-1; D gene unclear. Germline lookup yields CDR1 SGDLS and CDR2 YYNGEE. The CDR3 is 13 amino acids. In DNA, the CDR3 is TGTGCCAGCAACGTAGCTAGGTGGGGTGAGCAGTTCTTC. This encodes CASNVARWGEQFF.

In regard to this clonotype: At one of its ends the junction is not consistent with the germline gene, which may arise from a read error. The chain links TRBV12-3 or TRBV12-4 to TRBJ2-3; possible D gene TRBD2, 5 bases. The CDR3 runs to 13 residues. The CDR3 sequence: CVSNRAGADTQYF. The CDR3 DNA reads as TGTGTCAGCAATCGGGCGGGCGCAGATACGCAGTATTTT.

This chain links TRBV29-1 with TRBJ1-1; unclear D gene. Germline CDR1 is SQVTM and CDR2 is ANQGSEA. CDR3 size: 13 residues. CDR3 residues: CSVSTTMNTEAFF. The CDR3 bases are TGCAGTGTCTCGACAACCATGAACACTGAAGCTTTCTTT. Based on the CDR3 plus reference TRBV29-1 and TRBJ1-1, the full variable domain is SAVISQKPSRDICQRGTSLTIQCQVDSQVTMMFWYRQQPGQSLTLIATANQGSEATYESGFVIDKFPISRPNLTFSTLTVSNMSPEDSSIYLCSVSTTMNTEAFFGQGTRLTVV.

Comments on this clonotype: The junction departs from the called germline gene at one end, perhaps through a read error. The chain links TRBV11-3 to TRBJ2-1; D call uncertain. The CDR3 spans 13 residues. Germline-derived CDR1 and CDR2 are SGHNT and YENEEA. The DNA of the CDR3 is TGTGCGAGCAGCACAAAGAATGAATATGAACAGTTCTTC. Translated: CASSTKNEYEQFF.

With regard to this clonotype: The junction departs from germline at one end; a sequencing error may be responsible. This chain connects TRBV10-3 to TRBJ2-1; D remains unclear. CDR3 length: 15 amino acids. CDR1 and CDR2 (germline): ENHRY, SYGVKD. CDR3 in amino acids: CAISEGTPYCNEQFF. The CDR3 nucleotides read TGTGCCATCAGTGAGGGTACCCCCTACTGCAATGAACAGTTCTTC.

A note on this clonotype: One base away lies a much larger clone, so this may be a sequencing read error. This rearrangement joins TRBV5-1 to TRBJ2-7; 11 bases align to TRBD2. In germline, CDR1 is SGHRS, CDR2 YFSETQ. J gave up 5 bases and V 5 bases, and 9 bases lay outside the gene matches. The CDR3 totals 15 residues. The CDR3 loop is CASRGVSSGRNEQYF. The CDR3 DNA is TGCGCCAGCAGGGGCGTGTCTAGCGGGAGGAACGAGCAGTACTTC.